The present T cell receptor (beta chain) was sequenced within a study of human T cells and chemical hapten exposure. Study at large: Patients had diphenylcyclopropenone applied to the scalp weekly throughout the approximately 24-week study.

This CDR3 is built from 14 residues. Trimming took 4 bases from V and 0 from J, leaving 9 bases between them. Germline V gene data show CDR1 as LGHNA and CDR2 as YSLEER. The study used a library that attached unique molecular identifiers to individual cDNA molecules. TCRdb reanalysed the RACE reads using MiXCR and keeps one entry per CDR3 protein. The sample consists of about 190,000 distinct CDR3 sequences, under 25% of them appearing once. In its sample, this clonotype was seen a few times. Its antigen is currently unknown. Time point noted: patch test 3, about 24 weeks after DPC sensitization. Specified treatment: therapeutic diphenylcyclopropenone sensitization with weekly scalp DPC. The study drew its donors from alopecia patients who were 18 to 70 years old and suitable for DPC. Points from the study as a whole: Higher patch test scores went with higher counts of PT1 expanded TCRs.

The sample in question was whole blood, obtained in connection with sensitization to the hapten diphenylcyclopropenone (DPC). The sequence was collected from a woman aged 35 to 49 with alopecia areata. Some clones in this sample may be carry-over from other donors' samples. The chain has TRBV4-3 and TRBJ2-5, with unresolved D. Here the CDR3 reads CASSPKWNQETQYF. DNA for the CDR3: TGCGCCAGCAGCCCTAAATGGAACCAAGAGACCCAGTACTTC.